This TCR beta chain was found in a study of regulatory T cells in long-lasting Graves disease. Study-wide results and caveats: Owing to a sample size that was small, accuracy may have been reduced.

Worth noting for this clonotype: The antigen is unknown.

The CDR3 sequence is 14 residues long. From germline, CDR1 is DFQATT and CDR2 SNEGSKA (reference sequence). Trimming took 7 bases from V and 10 from J; bases not matched to a gene: 11. Time point indicated: newly diagnosed GD, antithyroid drugs for less than 3 months. With RNA extracted from PBMCs as input, the TCR library was made. Sequencing libraries for TCR beta were prepared with iRepertoire HTBI primers and Arm-PCR of CDR3 regions. In TCRdb, the multiplex PCR reads were re-called with MiXCR into one record per CDR3 protein. Of around 500,000 distinct CDR3 sequences in the sample, roughly 13% were seen once. A further study also used this sample, focusing on T cells in Graves' hyperthyroidism and ophthalmopathy. This second report adds: A patient was excluded if there was uncontrolled infection, other autoimmune disease, pregnancy or lactation. Diagnosis relied on clinical symptoms, serum thyroxine and TRAb, thyroid ultrasound and orbital computed tomography. The study used the HTBI primer set for a first-round RT-PCR of the TCR CDR3.

The sample consisted of peripheral blood mononuclear cells (PBMCs), taken at new diagnosis, from a patient treated with antithyroid drugs. The V and J genes are TRBV20-1 and TRBJ1-6; TRBD1 aligns across 9 bases. This clonotype was obtained from a man aged 25 to 40 with Graves disease. The CDR3 DNA reads TGCAGTGTGGGCGGAACAGGGGGCCACTCACCCCTCCACTTT. It specifies CSVGGTGGHSPLHF.